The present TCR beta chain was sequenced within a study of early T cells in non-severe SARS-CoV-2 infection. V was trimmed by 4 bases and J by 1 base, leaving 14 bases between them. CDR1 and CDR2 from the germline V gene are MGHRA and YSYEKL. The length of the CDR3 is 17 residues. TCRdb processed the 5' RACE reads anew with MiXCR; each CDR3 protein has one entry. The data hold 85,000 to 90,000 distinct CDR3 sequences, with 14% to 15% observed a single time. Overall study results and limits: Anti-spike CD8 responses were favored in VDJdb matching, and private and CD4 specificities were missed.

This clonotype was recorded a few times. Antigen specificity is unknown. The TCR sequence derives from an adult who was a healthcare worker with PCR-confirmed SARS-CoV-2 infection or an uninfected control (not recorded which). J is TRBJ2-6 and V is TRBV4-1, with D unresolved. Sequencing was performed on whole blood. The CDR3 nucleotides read TGCGCCAGCAGCCCCCTATTTGGAGTTTCTGGGGCCAACGTCCTGACTTTC. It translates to CASSPLFGVSGANVLTF.